This is a list of T cell receptor beta chains from one sample in a study of cytomegalovirus exposure and HLA in healthy donors. Sequencing was performed with immunoSEQ multiplex PCR; in TCRdb, only in-frame clones are kept and a portion is missing. The sample includes over 50,000 clones, 90% to 96% of them seen just once. The sequencing sample was made of PBMCs. Source of these receptors: a woman in her late teens or twenties in good health and CMV-seronegative. CDR3s include the opening cysteine and the closing phenylalanine or tryptophan. Clone size is not always given. Where it is, it says once, few, many or a class for expanded clones.

j_call | v_call | clone_size | cdr3_aa
TRBJ2-1 | TRBV6-5 | NA | CASSYGRALYNEQFF
TRBJ2-7 | TRBV7-8 | NA | CASSGGLAWEQYF
TRBJ2-1 | TRBV9 | once | CASSPRTGGPLGQFF
TRBJ1-2 | TRBV23-1 | NA | CASSQSALRGTGGYTF
TRBJ2-7 | TRBV11-2 | NA | CASSLEPSGRSHEQYF
TRBJ2-3 | TRBV2 | few | CASSGGTGDTDTQYF
TRBJ1-4 | TRBV7-2 | NA | CASSRGGEEQKLFF
TRBJ1-5 | TRBV19 | NA | CASSPGNSNQPQHF
TRBJ2-3 | TRBV10-3 | NA | CAIRPSLAGLDTQYF
TRBJ2-6 | TRBV19 | NA | CASSMRPTGASGANVLTF
TRBJ2-7 | TRBV4-2 | medium-sized | CASSQDGPGQPTYEQYF
TRBJ2-3 | TRBV28 | NA | CASSLGRASTDTQYF
TRBJ2-1 | TRBV4-3 | NA | CASSQGAGGQVNEQFF
TRBJ1-2 | TRBV19 | NA | CASNPGGGYGYTF
TRBJ2-3 | TRBV14 | NA | CASSLPGADTQYF
TRBJ2-1 | TRBV7-3 | NA | CASSPVGGAYNEQFF
TRBJ2-7 | TRBV28 | once | CASRRTGAWGEQYF
TRBJ2-3 | TRBV6-4 | NA | CASSGWPAPSTDTQYF
TRBJ2-1 | TRBV11-3 | once | CASSNRQGPSYNEQFF
TRBJ2-1 | TRBV6-1 | NA | CASRPPTHYNEQFF
TRBJ1-4 | TRBV4-3 | NA | CASSHGQTNEKLFF
TRBJ2-7 | TRBV6-1 | NA | CASSEFGGQTTYEQYF
TRBJ2-5 | TRBV29-1 | NA | CSFGRGGLETQYF
TRBJ1-4 | TRBV4-3 | NA | CASSQELTTATNEKLFF
TRBJ2-2 | TRBV11-1 | NA | CASSSRTLGGTGELFF
TRBJ2-7 | TRBV4-1 | NA | CASSQPRGGTGGKEQYF
TRBJ1-4 | TRBV28 | NA | CASSSYRGATNEKLFF
TRBJ2-1 | TRBV15 | NA | CATSRPRGTSGAYNEQFF
TRBJ2-5 | TRBV11-2 | NA | CASSPLTGGETQYF
TRBJ1-1 | TRBV7-6 | NA | CASSAGQGSNTEAFF
TRBJ1-4 | TRBV6-6 | NA | CASNPDPRGGKLFF
TRBJ2-7 | TRBV29-1 | NA | CSVGGLQGAYYEQYF
TRBJ2-3 | TRBV28 | NA | CASRWANTDTQYF
TRBJ2-5 | TRBV11-2 | NA | CASSRPVGGAVETQYF
TRBJ1-2 | TRBV4-3 | NA | CASSQVSVYGYTF
TRBJ1-1 | TRBV10-3 | NA | CAIWDLGKEAFF
TRBJ2-7 | TRBV27 | NA | CASSLGWTGVEQYF
TRBJ2-7 | TRBV27 | NA | CASSPGSGPYEQYF
TRBJ2-7 | TRBV6-5 | NA | CASSPGLAPYEQYF
TRBJ2-5 | TRBV7-3 | NA | CASSPVAAVQETQYF
TRBJ1-5 | TRBV6-1 | NA | CASSDGGGGQPQHF
TRBJ2-5 | TRBV6-6 | NA | CASSYGAGSFMETQYF
TRBJ2-7 | TRBV6-1 | NA | CASSDPAGGEQYF
TRBJ1-3 | TRBV5-5 | once | CASRRSEAGNTIYF
TRBJ2-3 | TRBV5-1 | once | CASSLGGLDLDTQYF
TRBJ2-7 | TRBV5-4 | once | CASSRPDRAPYEQYF
TRBJ1-2 | TRBV6-4 | NA | CASRPGAGAGGYTF
TRBJ1-5 | TRBV5-1 | NA | CASSPGTDYSNQPQHF
TRBJ2-3 | TRBV10-3 | NA | CAISESGRDTQYF
TRBJ2-5 | TRBV6-4 | NA | CASSSGTQGAQETQYF
TRBJ2-3 | TRBV11-2 | NA | CASSHGLAVKDTQYF
TRBJ2-5 | TRBV27 | once | CASSARDWPQETQYF
TRBJ2-6 | TRBV29-1 | NA | CSAFPSGANVLTF
TRBJ2-1 | TRBV28 | NA | CASSPWRRGRSHNEQFF
TRBJ2-1 | TRBV19 | NA | CASSIWGQGAGGSYNEQFF
TRBJ2-3 | TRBV9 | NA | CASSVGGSGGFGTDTQYF
TRBJ1-1 | TRBV7-8 | NA | CASSLRPGRAARTEAFF